The entry below describes one T cell receptor beta chain. What it recognizes is unknown. These data originate in a study of cytomegalovirus exposure and HLA in healthy donors. Study details: A prior study identified approximately 110 million unique TCR beta sequences from roughly 180 million T cells. Study-wide results and caveats: There were several of the most significant clusters that appeared linked to common viral pathogens in a later analysis. Some highly shared sequence variants likely arose as a pipeline artifact.

With 7 bases removed from V and 4 bases from J, the gap between germline ends came to 11 bases. Germline V CDR1 and CDR2: SEHNR, FQNEAQ (reference sequence). CDR3 length: 14 amino acids. Vbeta (60) and Jbeta (13) primers were used in the PCR. The data were produced by immunoSEQ multiplex PCR, yet TCRdb's version contains in-frame clones alone and is incomplete. This table holds 150,000 to 200,000 clones, 80% found once. V is TRBV7-9 and J is TRBJ2-6; D is uncertain. The material sequenced was PBMCs. This receptor was obtained from a woman aged 40 to 55 in good health and CMV-seronegative. CDR3: CASNPESGANVLTF. In nucleotides, the CDR3 is TGTGCCAGCAACCCAGAATCAGGGGCCAACGTCCTGACTTTC.